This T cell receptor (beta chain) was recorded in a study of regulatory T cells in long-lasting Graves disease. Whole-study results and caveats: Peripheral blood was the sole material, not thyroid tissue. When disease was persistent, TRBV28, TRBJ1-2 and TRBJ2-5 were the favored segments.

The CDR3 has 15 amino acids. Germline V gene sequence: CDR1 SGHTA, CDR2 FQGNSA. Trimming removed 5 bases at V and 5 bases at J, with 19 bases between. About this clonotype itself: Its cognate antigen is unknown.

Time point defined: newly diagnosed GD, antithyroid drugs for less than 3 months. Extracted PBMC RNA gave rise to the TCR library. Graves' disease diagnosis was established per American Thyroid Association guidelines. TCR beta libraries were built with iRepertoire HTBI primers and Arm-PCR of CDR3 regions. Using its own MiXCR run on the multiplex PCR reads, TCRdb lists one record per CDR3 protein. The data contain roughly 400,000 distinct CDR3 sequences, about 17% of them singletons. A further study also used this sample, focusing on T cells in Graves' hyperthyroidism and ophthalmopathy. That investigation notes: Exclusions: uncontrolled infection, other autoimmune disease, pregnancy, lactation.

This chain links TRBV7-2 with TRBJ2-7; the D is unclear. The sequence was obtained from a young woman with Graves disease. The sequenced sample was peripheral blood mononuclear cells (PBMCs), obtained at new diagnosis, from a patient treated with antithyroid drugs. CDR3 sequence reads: CASSRGSLARNEQYF. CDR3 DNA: TGTGCCAGCAGCCGCGGATCTCTTGCTCGGAACGAGCAGTACTTC.